Below, one TCR beta chain is given with its context. Measured with immunoSEQ multiplex PCR; TCRdb has only the in-frame clones, and not every one. The sample carries around 96,000 clones, approximately 94% recorded once. The sample is drawn from a study of T cell changes during pregnancy in multiple sclerosis. This CDR3 has 14 amino acids. Germline trimming cut 2 bases from V and 3 bases from J; bases unmatched to any gene: 3. Germline V gene sequence: CDR1 GTSNPN, CDR2 SVGIG (reference sequence). This sequence was found in a female donor with multiple sclerosis, enrolled in a pregnancy study. Here the sequenced sample was peripheral blood, taken in the third trimester of pregnancy. The genes are TRBV30 and TRBJ2-3, with 9 bases matching TRBD1. CDR3 in amino acids: CAWSRQGGTDTQYF. DNA of the CDR3: TGTGCCTGGAGTCGACAGGGGGGGACAGATACGCAGTATTTT.